The entry that follows covers one T cell receptor beta chain sequence. This record comes from a study of T cell responses to AZD1222 COVID-19 vaccine. CDR1 is MNHEY, CDR2 SVGAGI, per germline. The CDR3 sequence is 15 residues long. The V and J ends lost 6 bases and 3 bases, in that order; junction bases with no gene match: 6. Some clones are missing from TCRdb's copy, which holds only in-frame ones; the method was immunoSEQ multiplex PCR. The sample includes 100,000 to 150,000 clones, approximately 90% of them seen just once. The clonotype originates from an adult in good health. The V call is TRBV6-5, the J call TRBJ2-5, with TRBD2 identical over 11 bases. The material sequenced was peripheral blood, taken on day 0 of MenACWY control vaccination. The CDR3 sequence: CASSGPTSGKETQYF. As DNA, the CDR3 is TGTGCCAGCAGCGGCCCGACTAGCGGGAAAGAGACCCAGTACTTC.